This TCR beta chain was captured in a study of blood T cell repertoires in COVID-19. The wider study: Sample material is recorded as cDNA or gDNA derived from T cells, B-cell-depleted T cells, or PBMCs.

Using immunoSEQ multiplex PCR, the repertoire was profiled, and TCRdb retains in-frame clones only, with some absent. The table records approximately 130,000 clones, 85% of them present only once. Material: peripheral blood. This TCR was sampled from a human donor in a cohort sampled during active COVID-19.

The CDR3 reads CASSDPQGKDQPQHF. CDR3 nucleotide sequence: TGTGCCAGCAGTGACCCACAGGGTAAGGATCAGCCCCAGCATTTT. The rearrangement links TRBV2 to TRBJ1-5; tentatively, D is TRBD1 (6 bases). Germline V gene sequence: CDR1 SNHLY, CDR2 FYNNEI. Deletions cut 3 bases from V and 5 bases from J, with 14 bases between. This CDR3 has 15 residues.